The 14 T cell receptor beta chains below were found in one sample sequenced in a study of T cell repertoires in cytomegalovirus infection. TCRdb re-analysed the reads in MiXCR, keeping a single row per CDR3 protein. This sample has fewer than 200,000 distinct CDR3 sequences, with around an eighth found just once. Sequenced sample: PBMCs. The source is a human donor in good health (CMV status not recorded). Some clones in this sample may be carry-over from other donors' samples.

The CDR3 DNA is TGCGCCAGCAGCCAAGGGCCAGGCGGCGGGGTTGGCAATCAGCCCCAGCATTTT. Its translation is CASSQGPGGGVGNQPQHF. The chain joins TRBV4-1 to TRBJ1-5; D ambiguous. CDR3 length: 18 residues. V was trimmed by 1 base and J by 2 bases, leaving 18 bases between them. Germline V CDR1 and CDR2: MGHRA, YSYEKL.

This clonotype appeared a few times. This chain's CDR3 is CASSPRGVYGYTF. The CDR3 DNA is TGTGCCAGCAGCCCACGGGGGGTCTATGGCTACACCTTC. The chain employs TRBV7-2 and TRBJ1-2, with D possibly TRBD1 on 5 matching bases. The CDR3 has 13 residues. The germline V gene has CDR1 SGHTA and CDR2 FQGNSA. V gave up 5 bases and J gave up 4 bases, with 11 bases separating them.

This clonotype was recorded a few times. The chain combines TRBV5-1 with TRBJ2-3; D is ambiguous. CDR1 and CDR2 from the germline V gene are SGHRS and YFSETQ. The CDR3 extends over 16 amino acids. Between the trimmed V and J ends, which lost 0 bases and 0 bases, there was a span of 11 bases. The CDR3 loop is CASSLAGLPSTDTQYF. The DNA of the CDR3 is TGCGCCAGCAGCTTGGCCGGCCTGCCTAGCACAGATACGCAGTATTTT.

The sample holds many counts of this clonotype. V is TRBV28 and J is TRBJ1-1, with D unresolved. The CDR3 loop spans 14 amino acids. In germline, CDR1 is MDHEN, CDR2 SYDVKM. Trimming removed 2 bases at V and 5 bases at J, with 12 bases between. CDR3 nucleotides: TGTGCCAGCAGTTTAGCGGCCGCCCGGACTGAAGCTTTCTTT. Its protein product is CASSLAAARTEAFF.

This chain joins TRBV29-1 and TRBJ1-2; no definite D call. V shed 0 bases and J shed 6 bases, with 20 bases lying between them. Germline assignment: CDR1 SQVTM and CDR2 ANQGSEA. This CDR3 comprises 16 residues. The DNA of the CDR3 is TGCAGCGTTGAAGATCGAGCCCGTCTAGGGCGAGATGGCTACACCTTC. It yields the protein CSVEDRARLGRDGYTF.

This sequence joins TRBV28 and TRBJ2-5; no clear D. This CDR3 is 15 amino acids long. The V end was cut by 1 base, the J end by 1 base, with 10 bases between. Germline V gene lookup returns CDR1 MDHEN and CDR2 SYDVKM. The CDR3 protein is CASSLLKAGQETQYF. CDR3 DNA: TGTGCCAGCAGTTTATTGAAGGCAGGCCAAGAGACCCAGTACTTC.

This clonotype was found a few times. The V gene is TRBV12-3 or TRBV12-4, the J gene TRBJ2-3, with D perhaps matching TRBD2 (6 bases). The CDR3 runs to 13 residues. V was shortened by 8 bases and J by 6 bases, with 15 bases between the two germline ends. The CDR3 DNA is TGTGCCAGCTCCCGAGCGGGCCCTGATACGCAGTATTTT. Its translation is CASSRAGPDTQYF.

The rearrangement joins TRBV29-1 to TRBJ2-5; TRBD2 might be the D (7 bases). The CDR3 runs 14 residues. Trimming cost V 6 bases and J 5 bases, with 19 bases left between them. Germline CDR1 reads SQVTM; CDR2 reads ANQGSEA. CDR3 nucleotide sequence: TGCAGCGTGAGGCTTGGGGGAGGGGGGGAGACCCAGTACTTC. Protein product: CSVRLGGGGETQYF.

The rearrangement links TRBV3-1 to TRBJ2-2, with a weak D call TRBD2 (5 bases). This CDR3 spans 14 amino acids. V shed 2 bases and J shed 7 bases, with 11 bases lying between them. Per the germline V gene, CDR1 is LGHDT and CDR2 is YNNKEL (reference sequence). The CDR3 is CASSQPSSGGELFF. As DNA, the CDR3 is TGTGCCAGCAGCCAACCTTCGAGCGGCGGGGAGCTGTTTTTT.

This clonotype was detected only a few times. The chain carries TRBV7-9 and TRBJ1-6; D unresolved. Germline-derived CDR1 and CDR2 are SEHNR and FQNEAQ (reference sequence). Trimming pared 1 base from V and 3 bases from J, leaving 10 bases between. This CDR3 is built from 16 residues. The DNA for the CDR3 is TGTGCCAGCAGCTTAGTAGGGTTTGGCTATAATTCACCCCTCCACTTT. It encodes CASSLVGFGYNSPLHF.

This clonotype was seen a few times. CDR3 loop: CAISEYSNQPQHF. For the CDR3, the DNA is TGTGCCATCAGTGAATATAGCAATCAGCCCCAGCATTTT. The chain is built from TRBV10-3 and TRBJ1-5; no definite D call. CDR1 is ENHRY, CDR2 SYGVKD, per germline. V lost 3 bases to trimming and J lost 0 bases, with 3 bases between them. This CDR3 is 13 amino acids long.

This clonotype occurred many times. This chain uses TRBV7-9 with TRBJ1-1; TRBD1 matches 7 bases. The CDR3 sequence is 13 residues long. The germline gives CDR1 SEHNR, CDR2 FQNEAQ (reference sequence). Losses at the gene ends were 4 bases for V and 4 bases for J; bases not matched to a gene: 3. The CDR3 here is CASSSRQGTEAFF. In nucleotides, the CDR3 is TGTGCCAGCAGCTCACGACAGGGCACTGAAGCTTTCTTT. Variable domain in full (rest from reference TRBV7-9 and TRBJ1-1): DTGVSQNPRHKITKRGQNVTFRCDPISEHNRLYWYRQTLGQGPEFLTYFQNEAQLEKSRLLSDRFSAERPKGSFSTLEIQRTEQGDSAMYLCASSSRQGTEAFFGQGTRLTVV.

The chain links TRBV27 to TRBJ1-2; D is unresolved. Germline assignment: CDR1 MNHEY and CDR2 SMNVEV (reference sequence). This CDR3 spans 13 amino acids. Trimming stripped 3 bases from V and 6 bases from J, with 11 bases between. CDR3 region: CASSFMDGDGYTF. CDR3 nucleotides: TGTGCCAGCAGTTTTATGGACGGAGATGGCTACACCTTC.

This clonotype was seen a few times. The V and J genes are TRBV7-3 and TRBJ1-2; tentatively, D is TRBD1 (6 bases). The CDR3 spans 16 residues. Looked up from germline, CDR1 is SGHTA and CDR2 is FQGTGA. V was cut by 0 bases and J by 4 bases, with 15 bases left in between. The CDR3 loop reads CASSLTGSRGAYGYTF. Here the CDR3 DNA reads TGTGCCAGCAGCTTAACTGGTAGCAGGGGAGCCTATGGCTACACCTTC.